A single sample is the source of the 18 T cell receptor beta chains below, sequenced in a study of CD8+ T cells in alopecia areata. RNA extraction was followed by reverse transcription into cDNA, which acted as the sequencing template. Repertoires were generated with immunoSEQ multiplex PCR, while TCRdb's copy carries only in-frame clones and drops some. This table has roughly 32,000 clones, more than 55% appearing once. Input material: NKG2D-high CD8+ T cells sorted from blood. The receptors shown here come from a human donor with alopecia areata.

The V call is TRBV5-4, the J call TRBJ1-1; D ambiguous. The V end was cut by 3 bases, the J end by 0 bases, with 9 bases between. The CDR3 is made up of 14 amino acids. Germline V gene data show CDR1 as SGHNT and CDR2 as YYREEE (reference sequence). For the CDR3, the DNA is TGTGCCAGCAGCTGGCACGCATTGAACACTGAAGCTTTCTTT. This sequence encodes CASSWHALNTEAFF.

V is TRBV7-9 and J is TRBJ2-1; TRBD1 matches at 7 bases. V trimming: 4 bases; J trimming: 5 bases; junction bases outside the gene matches: 17. From germline, CDR1 is SEHNR and CDR2 FQNEAQ (reference sequence). This CDR3 contains 18 residues. DNA for the CDR3: TGTGCCAGCAGCTCCCGACAGGGTATCTCCTACAATGACAATGAGCAGTTCTTC. It encodes CASSSRQGISYNDNEQFF.

The rearrangement links TRBV29-1 to TRBJ2-1, with 11 bases aligning to TRBD2. The CDR3 has 14 residues. CDR1 and CDR2 from the germline V gene are SQVTM and ANQGSEA. Trimming removed 6 bases from V and 10 bases from J; junction bases left unmatched: 11. The CDR3 is CSVELAGALREQFF. CDR3 bases: TGCAGCGTGGAACTAGCGGGAGCTTTAAGGGAGCAGTTCTTC.

This clone was detected a few times. This chain links TRBV28 with TRBJ1-1; D possibly corresponds to TRBD1 (5 bases). The CDR3 runs to 18 residues. The ends were cut back, 3 bases at V and 5 bases at J, with 25 bases in the middle. CDR1 and CDR2 from the germline V gene are MDHEN and SYDVKM. As DNA, the CDR3 is TGTGCCAGCAGTTTTGGGTATTTGTCTGTTGGGGGAGGGACTGAAGCTTTCTTT. It yields the protein CASSFGYLSVGGGTEAFF.

This rearrangement joins TRBV4-2 to TRBJ2-7; D gene uncertain. Germline V gives CDR1 LGHNA, CDR2 YNFKEQ. V was shortened by 0 bases and J by 6 bases, with 6 bases between the two germline ends. This CDR3 region has 12 residues. CDR3 residues: CASSQDSTEQYF. The CDR3 nucleotides read TGTGCCAGCAGCCAAGATTCAACCGAGCAGTACTTC.

The chain recombines TRBV7-2 with TRBJ2-1, with 8 nucleotides matching TRBD2. This CDR3 has 15 residues. Germline V gene data show CDR1 as SGHTA and CDR2 as FQGNSA. V lost 5 bases to trimming and J lost 6 bases; unmatched junction nucleotides: 9. The CDR3 nucleotides are TGTGCCAGCAGCCTACCGGGACTAGGGATCAATGAGCAGTTCTTC. The encoded protein is CASSLPGLGINEQFF. Full variable domain (rest looked up from reference TRBV7-2 and TRBJ2-1): GAGVSQSPSNKVTEKGKDVELRCDPISGHTALYWYRQSLGQGLEFLIYFQGNSAPDKSGLPSDRFSAERTGGSVSTLTIQRTQQEDSAVYLCASSLPGLGINEQFFGPGTRLTVL.

This chain links TRBV15 with TRBJ1-1; no firm D call. Deletions cut 4 bases from V and 7 bases from J, with 10 bases between. Looked up from germline, CDR1 is LNHNV and CDR2 is YYDKDF (reference sequence). The CDR3 runs 12 residues. The CDR3 loop reads CATSTEYFEAFF. The CDR3 region has the DNA TGTGCCACCAGCACCGAGTACTTTGAAGCTTTCTTT.

The chain recombines TRBV10-3 with TRBJ1-1; 8 bases are a match to TRBD1. The CDR3 contains 13 residues. Unmatched junction bases numbered 3, after V lost 5 bases and J lost 4 bases. Germline V lookup: CDR1 ENHRY, CDR2 SYGVKD. As DNA, the CDR3 is TGTGCCATCAGTACAACAGGGGGCACTGAAGCTTTCTTT. Amino acids: CAISTTGGTEAFF.

This sequence joins TRBV13 and TRBJ2-3; maybe TRBD2 (6 bases). Per germline, CDR1 PRHDT and CDR2 FYEKMQ (reference sequence). This CDR3 spans 16 amino acids. V shed 0 bases and J shed 1 base, with 11 bases lying between them. CDR3 loop: CASSLGGEAGTDTQYF. CDR3 bases: TGTGCCAGCAGCTTAGGAGGGGAGGCTGGCACAGATACGCAGTATTTT.

The chain joins TRBV6-5 to TRBJ1-1; tentatively, D is TRBD1 (5 bases). Trimming left V 5 bases short and J 4 bases short, with 11 bases between. This CDR3 has 13 residues. The germline V gene has CDR1 MNHEY and CDR2 SVGAGI. The CDR3 spells CASSLSQGTEAFF. The CDR3 coding sequence is TGTGCCAGCAGTCTATCTCAGGGCACTGAAGCTTTCTTT.

This clone was observed once. The chain uses TRBV4-3 and TRBJ2-1; no firm D call. Germline V gene data show CDR1 as LGHNA and CDR2 as YSLEER. V was cut by 0 bases and J by 0 bases, with 6 bases left in between. This CDR3 comprises 15 residues. The CDR3 sequence is CASSQDGSSYNEQFF. For the CDR3, the DNA is TGCGCCAGCAGCCAAGATGGAAGCTCCTACAATGAGCAGTTCTTC.

The chain uses TRBV5-1 and TRBJ2-5, with D unresolved. Germline V lookup: CDR1 SGHRS, CDR2 YFSETQ. V dropped 4 bases and J dropped 2 bases, with 18 bases sitting between them. The CDR3 runs to 16 residues. CDR3 sequence: CASSRTIRTEQETQYF. The DNA for the CDR3 is TGCGCCAGCAGCCGAACAATAAGGACGGAGCAAGAGACCCAGTACTTC.

The gene calls are TRBV6-5 and TRBJ1-1; no definite D call. Trimming left V 2 bases short and J 7 bases short, with 5 bases between. Germline assignment: CDR1 MNHEY and CDR2 SVGAGI. This CDR3 comprises 11 residues. The CDR3 coding sequence is TGTGCCAGCAGTTACAAGTTTGAAGCTTTCTTT. It encodes CASSYKFEAFF.

The rearrangement links TRBV30 to TRBJ1-2; D gene uncertain. The CDR3 has 13 amino acids. The V and J ends lost 2 bases and 4 bases respectively, with 11 bases between them. Per germline, CDR1 GTSNPN and CDR2 SVGIG (reference sequence). CDR3 sequence reads: CAWSMGYGYGYTF. CDR3 coding DNA: TGTGCCTGGAGTATGGGGTATGGCTATGGCTACACCTTC.

This sequence joins TRBV4-1 and TRBJ2-7, with 8 bases aligning to TRBD1. The length of the CDR3 is 16 residues. The J segment lost 2 bases and the V segment lost 0 bases, leaving 6 bases of the junction unmatched. Germline CDR1 MGHRA, CDR2 YSYEKL. This CDR3 reads CASSQETGAPTYEQYF. The CDR3 DNA sequence: TGCGCCAGCAGCCAAGAGACAGGGGCCCCTACCTACGAGCAGTACTTC.

V gene TRBV7-8 combines with J gene TRBJ2-3, with TRBD2 matching over 13 bases. The junction had 13 bases not matched to a gene; V was cut back by 5 bases and J by 2 bases. This CDR3 has 19 amino acids. Germline CDR1 reads SGHVS; CDR2 reads FQNEAQ. CDR3 in DNA: TGTGCCAGCAGCACAGACACCGGGACTAGCGGGGTCCCCACAGATACGCAGTATTTT. It translates to CASSTDTGTSGVPTDTQYF.

The chain couples TRBV6-5 to TRBJ1-4; TRBD1 agrees at 10 bases. After removal of 4 bases from V and 5 bases from J, the junction contained 4 bases not matched to a gene. Germline V lookup: CDR1 MNHEY, CDR2 SVGAGI. CDR3 length: 15 residues. The CDR3 nucleotides read TGTGCCAGCAGTTTTTCGGACAGGGGGAATGAAAAACTGTTTTTT. Translated, it gives CASSFSDRGNEKLFF.

This chain connects TRBV15 to TRBJ2-7, with TRBD1 matching 9 bases. This CDR3 comprises 15 residues. V dropped 1 base and J dropped 5; count of bases not matched to a gene: 6. The germline V gene has CDR1 LNHNV and CDR2 YYDKDF (reference sequence). This CDR3 is CATSRVVGTGNEQYF. The CDR3 region has the DNA TGTGCCACCAGCAGAGTGGTTGGGACAGGGAACGAGCAGTACTTC. Filled out from reference TRBV15 and TRBJ2-7, the complete variable domain reads DAMVIQNPRYQVTQFGKPVTLSCSQTLNHNVMYWYQQKSSQAPKLLFHYYDKDFNNEADTPDNFQSRRPNTSFCFLDIRSPGLGDTAMYLCATSRVVGTGNEQYFGPGTRLTVT.